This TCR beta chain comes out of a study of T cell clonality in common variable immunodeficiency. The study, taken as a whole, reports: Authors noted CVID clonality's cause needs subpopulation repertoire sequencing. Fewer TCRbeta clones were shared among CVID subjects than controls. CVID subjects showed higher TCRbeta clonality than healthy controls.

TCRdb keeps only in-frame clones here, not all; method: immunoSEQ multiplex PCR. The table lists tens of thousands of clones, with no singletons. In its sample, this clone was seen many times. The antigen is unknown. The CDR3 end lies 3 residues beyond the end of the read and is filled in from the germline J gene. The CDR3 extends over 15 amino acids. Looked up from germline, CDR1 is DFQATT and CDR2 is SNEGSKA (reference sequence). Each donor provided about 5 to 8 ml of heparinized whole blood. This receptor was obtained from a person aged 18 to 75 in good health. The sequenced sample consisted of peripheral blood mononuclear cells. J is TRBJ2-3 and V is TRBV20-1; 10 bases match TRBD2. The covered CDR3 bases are TGCAGTGCTAGAGACACTAGCGGGGCCCAAGAGACG. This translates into CSARDTSGAQET. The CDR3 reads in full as CSARDTSGAQETQYF.